This entry features one T cell receptor (beta chain) sequence. What it binds is unknown. CD45RO-negative, CCR7-positively selected cells formed the naive CD8 fraction, excluding terminally differentiated effector memory CD45RA+ cells. The data derive from a study of shared clonotypes between healthy human individuals. On the study more broadly: The donor group consisted of two women and a few men, aged 18 to 49. CD4 naive cells filled three plates per donor, CD4 memory three, CD8 naive two and CD8 memory one.

Germline V lookup: CDR1 SGHKS, CDR2 YYEKEE (reference sequence). The CDR3 covers 15 residues. V was clipped by 1 base and J by 5 bases, with 13 bases between them. Regarding the study as a whole: The diversity represented, both genetic and in exposure history, was limited by few donors.

Some clones are missing from TCRdb's copy, which holds only in-frame ones; the method was immunoSEQ multiplex PCR. Here the sample spans around 2,000,000 clones, about 95% being singletons. This chain links TRBV5-5 with TRBJ1-5; D remains unclear. The sequenced material came from naive CD8+ T cells sorted from blood. The receptor comes from a man aged 18 to 30 in good health. In DNA, the CDR3 is TGTGCCAGCAGCTTGTATCAGTTAATGGATCAGCCCCAGCATTTT. As protein: CASSLYQLMDQPQHF.